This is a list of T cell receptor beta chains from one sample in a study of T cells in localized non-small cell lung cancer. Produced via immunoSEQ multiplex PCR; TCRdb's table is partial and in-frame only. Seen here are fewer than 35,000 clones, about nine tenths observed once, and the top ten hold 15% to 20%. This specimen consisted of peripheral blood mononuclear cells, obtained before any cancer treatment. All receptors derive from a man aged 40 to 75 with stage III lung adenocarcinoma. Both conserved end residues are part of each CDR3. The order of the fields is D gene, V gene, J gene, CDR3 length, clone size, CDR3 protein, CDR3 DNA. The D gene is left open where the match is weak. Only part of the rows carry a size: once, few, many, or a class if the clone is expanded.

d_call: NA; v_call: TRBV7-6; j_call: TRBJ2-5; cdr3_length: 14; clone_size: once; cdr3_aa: CASSLFDRQETQYF; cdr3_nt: TGTGCCAGCAGCTTATTTGACAGGCAGGAGACCCAGTACTTC
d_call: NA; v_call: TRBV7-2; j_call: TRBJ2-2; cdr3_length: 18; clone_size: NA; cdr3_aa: CASSLASAALTNTGELFF; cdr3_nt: TGTGCCAGCAGCTTAGCATCCGCGGCTCTAACGAACACCGGGGAGCTGTTTTTT
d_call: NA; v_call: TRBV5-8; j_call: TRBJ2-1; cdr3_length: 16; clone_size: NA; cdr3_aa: CASSLAVRGPVNEQFF; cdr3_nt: TGTGCCAGCAGCTTGGCAGTACGGGGGCCGGTGAATGAGCAGTTCTTC
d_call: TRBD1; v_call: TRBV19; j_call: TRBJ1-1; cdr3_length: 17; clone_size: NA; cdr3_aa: CASSRGQGYLKDTEAFF; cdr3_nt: TGTGCCAGTAGTAGGGGACAGGGGTACTTGAAGGACACTGAAGCTTTCTTT
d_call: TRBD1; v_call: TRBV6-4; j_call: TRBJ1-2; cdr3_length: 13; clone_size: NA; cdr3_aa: CASSATGGLGYTF; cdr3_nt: TGTGCCAGCAGTGCGACAGGGGGCTTGGGCTACACCTTC
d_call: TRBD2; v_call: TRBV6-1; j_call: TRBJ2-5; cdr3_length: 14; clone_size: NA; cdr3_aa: CASGRASAWETQYF; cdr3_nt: TGTGCCAGCGGGAGGGCCTCCGCTTGGGAGACCCAGTACTTC
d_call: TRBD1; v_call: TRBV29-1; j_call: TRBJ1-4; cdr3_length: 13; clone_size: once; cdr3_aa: CSAWDRGSEKLFF; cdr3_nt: TGCAGCGCCTGGGACAGGGGGAGTGAAAAACTGTTTTTT
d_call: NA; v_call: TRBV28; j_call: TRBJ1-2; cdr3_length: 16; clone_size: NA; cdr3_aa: CASSKAGTRKWDGYTF; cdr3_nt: TGTGCCAGCAGTAAAGCGGGGACTCGAAAGTGGGATGGCTACACCTTC
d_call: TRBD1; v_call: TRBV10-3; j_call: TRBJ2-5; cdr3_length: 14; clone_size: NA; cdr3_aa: CAIRTGQGGETQYF; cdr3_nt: TGTGCCATCAGGACGGGACAGGGTGGAGAGACCCAGTACTTC
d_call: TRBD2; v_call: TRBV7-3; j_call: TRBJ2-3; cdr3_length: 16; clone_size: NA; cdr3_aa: CASSPTSGVSTDTQYF; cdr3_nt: TGTGCCAGCAGCCCCACTAGCGGGGTAAGCACAGATACGCAGTATTTT
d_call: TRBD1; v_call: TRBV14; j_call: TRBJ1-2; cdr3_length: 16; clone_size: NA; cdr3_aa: CASSQGLGTGGDGYTF; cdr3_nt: TGTGCCAGCAGCCAAGGGCTGGGGACAGGGGGCGATGGCTACACCTTC
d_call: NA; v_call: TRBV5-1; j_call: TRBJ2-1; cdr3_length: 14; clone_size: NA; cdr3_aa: CASSLDTPSNEQFF; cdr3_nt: TGCGCCAGCAGCTTGGACACTCCCAGCAATGAGCAGTTCTTC
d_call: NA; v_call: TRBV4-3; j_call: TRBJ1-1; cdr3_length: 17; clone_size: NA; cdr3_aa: CASSQDGTMGGNTEAFF; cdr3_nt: TGCGCCAGCAGCCAAGATGGGACGATGGGCGGGAACACTGAAGCTTTCTTT
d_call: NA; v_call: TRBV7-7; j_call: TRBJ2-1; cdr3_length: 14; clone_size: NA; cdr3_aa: CASSYSGDDNEQFF; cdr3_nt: TGTGCCAGCAGCTACTCCGGGGACGACAATGAGCAGTTCTTC
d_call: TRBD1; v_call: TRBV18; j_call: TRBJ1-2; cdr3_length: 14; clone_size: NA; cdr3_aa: CASSPPGQARSYTF; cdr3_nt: TGTGCCAGCTCGCCCCCGGGACAGGCGAGGAGCTACACCTTC
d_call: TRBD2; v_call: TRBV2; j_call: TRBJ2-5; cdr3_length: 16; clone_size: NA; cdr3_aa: CASRFRLAGLQETQYF; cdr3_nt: TGTGCCAGCAGGTTTCGACTAGCGGGTCTCCAAGAGACCCAGTACTTC